This T cell receptor (beta chain) came from a study of blood T cell repertoires in COVID-19. Whole-study context: In each case, the material was cDNA or gDNA derived from T cells, B-cell-depleted T cells, or PBMCs.

Assay used: immunoSEQ multiplex PCR; TCRdb lists only in-frame clones, some missing. Seen here are about 180,000 clones, nearly 90% observed once, and the top ten hold approximately 2.5%. This CDR3 spans 17 amino acids. Germline V gives CDR1 SNHLY, CDR2 FYNNEI. V gave up 4 bases and J gave up 8 bases; unmatched junction bases: 14. Membership in each cohort depended on participant-reported clinical history. The sample comprised PBMCs or T cells enriched from blood (not recorded which). V usage is TRBV2 and J usage is TRBJ1-2; 12 bases line up with TRBD1. The clonotype originates from a woman between 35 and 50 years old with acute COVID-19. The CDR3 here is CASSGVGTGGRGGGYTF. CDR3 nucleotide sequence: TGTGCCAGCAGTGGGGTCGGGACAGGGGGCCGAGGGGGAGGCTACACCTTC. Filled out from reference TRBV2 and TRBJ1-2, the complete variable domain reads EPEVTQTPSHQVTQMGQEVILRCVPISNHLYFYWYRQILGQKVEFLVSFYNNEISEKSEIFDDQFSVERPDGSNFTLKIRSTKLEDSAMYFCASSGVGTGGRGGGYTFGSGTRLTVV.